What follows is one TCR beta chain and its context. Its antigen is not identified. Nominal health characterized the donors when sampled, though unrecorded immune exposures were likely. The entry originates in a study of cytomegalovirus exposure and HLA in healthy donors. Broader study findings: It was 164 TCR beta chains that were listed as cytomegalovirus-associated.

PCR amplification relied on 60 Vbeta primers (plus 13 Jbeta primers). Sequencing was performed with immunoSEQ multiplex PCR; in TCRdb, only in-frame clones are kept and a portion is missing. Among some 130,000 clones listed, about 74% were seen once. This clonotype originated in a woman aged 60-75 years in good health and CMV-seronegative. The specimen sequenced was PBMCs.

As DNA, the CDR3 is TGCGCCAGCAGCTTAGTCAGGGCTAACACCGGGGAGCTGTTTTTT. Translating it yields CASSLVRANTGELFF. The J gene is TRBJ2-2, the V gene TRBV5-1; perhaps TRBD1 as D (5 bases). This CDR3 region has 15 residues. Looked up from germline, CDR1 is SGHRS and CDR2 is YFSETQ. V lost 2 bases to trimming and J lost 2 bases, with 10 bases between them.